Shown below are 14 T cell receptor beta chains from a single sample sequenced in a study of blood T cell repertoires in COVID-19. The table came from immunoSEQ multiplex PCR; TCRdb's copy has only in-frame clones and leaves some out. The sample yields about 160,000 clones, roughly 85% seen once. The specimen was peripheral blood. The receptors come from an elderly woman with active or convalescent COVID-19.

This sequence joins TRBV29-1 and TRBJ2-5; 14 bases line up with TRBD2. CDR1 is SQVTM and CDR2 is ANQGSEA in the germline V gene. V trimming: 1 base; J trimming: 2 bases; junction bases outside the gene matches: 0. The CDR3 is 15 amino acids. The CDR3 DNA is TGCAGCGTTGAAGGGACTAGCGGGGGGCAAGAGACCCAGTACTTC. Its protein is CSVEGTSGGQETQYF.

This clone was observed a handful of times. V usage is TRBV5-1 and J usage is TRBJ1-1, with D unresolved. Trimming took off 4 bases at V and 0 bases at J, with 16 bases between the two ends. Per germline, CDR1 SGHRS and CDR2 YFSETQ. This CDR3 is built from 16 residues. CDR3 DNA sequence: TGCGCCAGCAGCCCCTCGGGAGGGCAGGTGAACACTGAAGCTTTCTTT. Protein: CASSPSGGQVNTEAFF.

CDR3 DNA: TGTGCCAGCAGCCAAGGGATGAAAGGGGGTAATGAAAAACTGTTTTTT. This gives the protein CASSQGMKGGNEKLFF. The rearrangement uses TRBV4-2 and TRBJ1-4; D possibly corresponds to TRBD1 (6 bases). CDR1 and CDR2 (germline): LGHNA, YNFKEQ. The ends were cut back, 1 base at V and 4 bases at J, with 13 bases in the middle. The length of the CDR3 is 16 residues.

The chain couples TRBV10-2 to TRBJ1-5; 9 bases match TRBD1. CDR1 WSHSY and CDR2 SAAADI come from the germline V gene. The CDR3 length is 13 residues. V shed 5 bases, J shed 8 bases, and the junction held 4 bases outside the gene matches. The CDR3 coding sequence is TGCGCCAGCAGTCGGGACAGGGTGGAGCCCCAGCATTTT. Protein sequence: CASSRDRVEPQHF.

V usage is TRBV12-3 or TRBV12-4 and J usage is TRBJ2-5; D unresolved. Trimming pared 7 bases from V and 2 bases from J, leaving 11 bases between. The CDR3 length is 13 residues. CDR3: CASTSTNQETQYF. The CDR3 bases are TGTGCCAGCACTAGTACCAATCAAGAGACCCAGTACTTC.

The chain recombines TRBV21-1 with TRBJ1-5; no check of the table's D call, TRBD1, against the DNA was made. TRBV21-1 is listed as a pseudogene. This CDR3 is built from 15 residues. In DNA form, the CDR3 reads TGTGCCAGCAGCAAAGTTGGGCAGGGGGGCCGGCCCCAGCATTTT. Its protein is CASSKVGQGGRPQHF.

J is TRBJ1-2 and V is TRBV7-9; 8 bases fit TRBD1. J lost 3 bases, V lost 2 bases, and 8 bases had no gene match. Germline values: CDR1 SEHNR, CDR2 FQNEAQ (reference sequence). The CDR3 sequence is 16 residues long. The CDR3: CASSLTSGQGDYGYTF. The CDR3 DNA follows: TGTGCCAGCAGCTTAACCTCAGGACAGGGCGACTATGGCTACACCTTC.

J is TRBJ2-1 and V is TRBV6-6, with a tentative D call TRBD2 (5 bases). CDR3 length: 15 amino acids. Trimming removed 3 bases from V and 3 bases from J, with 12 bases in between. Per germline, CDR1 MNHNY and CDR2 SVGAGI (reference sequence). The DNA for the CDR3 is TGTGCCAGCAGTTATATACGGGGATTCTACAATGAGCAGTTCTTC. Translating gives CASSYIRGFYNEQFF.

This chain links TRBV4-2 with TRBJ1-6; D is undetermined. In germline, CDR1 is LGHNA, CDR2 YNFKEQ. Trimming removed 2 bases from V and 4 bases from J, with 6 bases in between. The CDR3 sequence is 14 residues long. CDR3 protein: CASSQQVYNSPLHF. In DNA, the CDR3 is TGTGCCAGCAGCCAACAGGTTTATAATTCACCCCTCCACTTT.

V and J are TRBV10-2 and TRBJ1-6, with 7 bases fitting TRBD1. Per germline, CDR1 WSHSY and CDR2 SAAADI. The CDR3 sequence is 15 residues long. The J segment lost 10 bases and the V segment lost 6 bases, leaving 12 bases of the junction unmatched. The CDR3: CASSPTGAPSSPLHF. CDR3 sequence (DNA): TGCGCCAGCAGCCCAACAGGGGCTCCAAGCTCACCCCTCCACTTT.

Worth noting for this clone: The sample holds other DNA sequences that translate to the same CDR3. The rearrangement joins TRBV5-1 to TRBJ1-5, with D tentatively TRBD1 (5 bases). Trimming cost V 1 base and J 4 bases, with 6 bases left between them. The CDR3 is made up of 13 amino acids. Germline V gene data show CDR1 as SGHRS and CDR2 as YFSETQ. CDR3 nucleotide sequence: TGCGCCAGCAGCTTGCAGGGTAATCAGCCCCAGCATTTT. Protein product: CASSLQGNQPQHF. Together with reference TRBV5-1 and TRBJ1-5, the CDR3 gives the full variable domain: KAGVTQTPRYLIKTRGQQVTLSCSPISGHRSVSWYQQTPGQGLQFLFEYFSETQRNKGNFPGRFSGRQFSNSRSEMNVSTLELGDSALYLCASSLQGNQPQHFGDGTRLSIL.

This clone has more than one count but fewer than ten. The CDR3 DNA sequence: TGCGCCAGCAGGCCAGGCCTCCTCGATGGCTACACCTTC. Encoded protein: CASRPGLLDGYTF. This sequence joins TRBV5-1 and TRBJ1-2; D remains ambiguous. Germline V lookup: CDR1 SGHRS, CDR2 YFSETQ. V lost 5 bases to trimming and J lost 6 bases, with 14 bases between them. CDR3 size: 13 residues. The variable domain in full, with the rest retrieved from reference TRBV5-1 and TRBJ1-2, is KAGVTQTPRYLIKTRGQQVTLSCSPISGHRSVSWYQQTPGQGLQFLFEYFSETQRNKGNFPGRFSGRQFSNSRSEMNVSTLELGDSALYLCASRPGLLDGYTFGSGTRLTVV.

The chain joins TRBV5-1 to TRBJ1-4; 7 positions agree with TRBD1. V gave up 0 bases and J gave up 5 bases; unmatched junction bases: 4. Germline CDR1 and CDR2: SGHRS and YFSETQ. The CDR3 loop spans 15 amino acids. CDR3 sequence reads: CASSLVSGGNEKLFF. In DNA, the CDR3 is TGCGCCAGCAGCTTGGTCTCAGGGGGGAATGAAAAACTGTTTTTT.

The chain links TRBV5-1 to TRBJ1-4; TRBD1 matches at 8 bases. The V and J ends lost 4 bases and 8 bases, in that order; junction bases with no gene match: 7. CDR1 is SGHRS, CDR2 YFSETQ, per germline. CDR3 length: 14 residues. The CDR3, as DNA: TGCGCCAGCAGCCCCGGACAGGGAGGAGAAAAACTGTTTTTT. Translated: CASSPGQGGEKLFF.